The 18 T cell receptor beta chains below were found in one sample sequenced in a study of blood T cells in healthy people across ages (dated by TCRdb to between 2014 and 2016). Receptors were amplified or captured by 5' RACE. The sequencing machine was an Illumina HiSeq 2500. A second about 7 to 12 cycle PCR used a sample-barcoded 5' primer and a J-beta primer mix. TCRdb ran its own pipeline on the public reads, namely fastp trimming at Q25 and MiXCR clone calling, and kept in-frame beta chains. Records with the same CDR3 protein are collapsed into one entry carrying the most frequent genes and DNA. The sample table contains around 1,000,000 distinct CDR3 sequences; only one count was recorded for roughly 24% of them. Less than 0.75% of the sample rests with the top ten. These data are also associated with another study on T cells of mothers and their children.

Sequencing was done on a sample of blood. Every receptor here comes from a girl aged 2 to 9 in good health.

This clonotype has a handful of counts. This sequence joins TRBV12-3 or TRBV12-4 and TRBJ2-3; D remains ambiguous. The CDR3 has 15 amino acids. V was pared by 2 bases and J by 0 bases, with 9 bases between. In nucleotides, the CDR3 is TGTGCCAGCAGTTTACGGGTGGCTAGCACAGATACGCAGTATTTT. Translation gives CASSLRVASTDTQYF.

The J gene is TRBJ2-7, the V gene TRBV28, with D perhaps TRBD2 (6 bases). The CDR3 length is 15 residues. The germline gives CDR1 MDHEN, CDR2 SYDVKM. V gave up 8 bases and J gave up 0 bases, with 17 bases separating them. The CDR3, as DNA: TGTGCCAGCCCCGGAGGGGTCGGGAGCTCCTACGAGCAGTACTTC. Its protein is CASPGGVGSSYEQYF.

The J gene is TRBJ2-1, the V gene TRBV5-1; 11 nucleotides align to TRBD2. The CDR3 has 16 residues. The germline V gene has CDR1 SGHRS and CDR2 YFSETQ. The V gene end was trimmed by 0 bases and the J gene end by 10 bases; junction bases not matched to a gene: 9. The chain's CDR3 is CASSLAATSGTGEQFF. The CDR3 DNA follows: TGCGCCAGCAGCTTGGCCGCGACTAGCGGGACGGGAGAGCAGTTCTTC.

The chain couples TRBV7-9 to TRBJ2-2; no clear D. V was clipped by 2 bases and J by 0 bases, with 7 bases between them. In germline, CDR1 is SEHNR, CDR2 FQNEAQ (reference sequence). The CDR3 length is 15 residues. The CDR3 loop is CASSLSSPNTGELFF. In DNA form, the CDR3 reads TGTGCCAGCAGCTTAAGCAGCCCGAACACCGGGGAGCTGTTTTTT.

Worth noting for this clonotype: The germline gene is not matched at one end of the junction; a read error may be the cause. The chain recombines TRBV7-9 with TRBJ2-1, with a tentative D call TRBD2 (5 bases). The CDR3 runs 12 residues. CDR1 SEHNR and CDR2 FQNEAQ come from the germline V gene (reference sequence). The CDR3 nucleotides are TGTGCCAGCAGCTTAGATGTCCGGGGTTTGGTCTTC. Its protein product is CASSLDVRGLVF.

V is TRBV7-9 and J is TRBJ2-5; possible D gene TRBD1, 6 bases. Trimming removed 5 bases at V and 5 bases at J, with 15 bases between. The CDR3 is 14 amino acids. Germline lookup yields CDR1 SEHNR and CDR2 FQNEAQ (reference sequence). The CDR3 DNA sequence: TGTGCCAGCAGCCCTGCGGCAGGGGTGGAGACCCAGTACTTC. This translates into CASSPAAGVETQYF.

This clonotype came up a few times. The rearrangement links TRBV15 to TRBJ2-1; 7 nucleotides line up with TRBD2. The CDR3 consists of 15 residues. V was pared by 5 bases and J by 3 bases, with 7 bases of the junction left unmatched. Per germline, CDR1 LNHNV and CDR2 YYDKDF (reference sequence). The CDR3: CATSVPGLHYNEQFF. CDR3 bases: TGTGCCACCAGCGTCCCGGGACTACACTACAATGAGCAGTTCTTC.

CDR3 region: CASIDGRGGFEAFF. The CDR3 coding sequence is TGTGCCAGCATAGACGGCCGGGGGGGTTTTGAAGCTTTCTTT. The rearrangement links TRBV6-6 to TRBJ1-1; possible D gene TRBD1, 5 bases. The V and J ends lost 7 bases and 7 bases respectively, with 19 bases between them. Germline V CDR1 and CDR2: MNHNY, SVGAGI (reference sequence). This CDR3 region has 14 residues.

The chain has TRBV4-2 and TRBJ1-2; no clear D. Germline CDR1 is LGHNA and CDR2 is YNFKEQ. CDR3 length: 12 residues. Between the trimmed V and J ends, which lost 1 base and 8 bases, there was a span of 8 bases. CDR3 sequence (DNA): TGTGCCAGCAGCCAAGGGACTAAAGGCTACACCTTC. Its protein is CASSQGTKGYTF.

As to this clonotype: The conserved phenylalanine or tryptophan normally closing the CDR3 is absent here, so this likely arose from a read error. The chain recombines TRBV5-5 with TRBJ2-3; 11 nucleotides match TRBD2. Germline CDR1 SGHKS, CDR2 YYEKEE (reference sequence). After removal of 3 bases from V and 2 bases from J, the junction contained 8 bases not matched to a gene. This CDR3 is 17 amino acids long. The CDR3, as DNA: TGTGCCAGCAGCTGGGGGGGACTAGCGGAATTCACAGATACGCAGTATCTT. This encodes CASSWGGLAEFTDTQYL.

Notes on this clonotype: It is likely a read error, because the conserved phenylalanine at the end of the CDR3 is missing. V is TRBV28 and J is TRBJ2-7; the match to TRBD2 covers 9 bases. The CDR3 covers 15 residues. The germline CDR1 and CDR2 sequences are MDHEN and SYDVKM. Trimming cost V 2 bases and J 2 bases; bases outside gene matches: 4. CDR3 residues: CASSLVAGVAYEQYS. The CDR3 DNA sequence: TGTGCCAGCAGTTTAGTAGCGGGAGTCGCCTACGAGCAGTACTCC.

This clonotype occurred a few times. This chain joins TRBV7-9 and TRBJ1-1, with no clear D. Germline lookup yields CDR1 SEHNR and CDR2 FQNEAQ (reference sequence). Trimming pared 1 base from V and 1 base from J, leaving 10 bases between. The CDR3 has 15 amino acids. Here the CDR3 reads CASSLVSERNTEAFF. CDR3 sequence (DNA): TGTGCCAGCAGCTTAGTATCAGAGAGGAACACTGAAGCTTTCTTT.

This chain connects TRBV10-3 to TRBJ1-5; TRBD1 matches 9 bases. The CDR3 is 20 residues long. Trimming took 0 bases from V and 1 from J; bases not matched to a gene: 13. Germline CDR1 ENHRY, CDR2 SYGVKD. The CDR3 protein is CAISESWGTGISSSNQPQHF. The CDR3 nucleotides are TGTGCCATCAGTGAGTCGTGGGGGACAGGGATAAGTTCAAGCAATCAGCCCCAGCATTTT.

The genes are TRBV27 and TRBJ2-1; 11 bases match TRBD2. V lost 7 bases and J lost 3; bases outside the gene matches: 2. This CDR3 is 14 amino acids long. Germline V gene sequence: CDR1 MNHEY, CDR2 SMNVEV (reference sequence). CDR3 amino acids: CASMGLADYNEQFF. CDR3 nucleotide sequence: TGTGCCAGCATGGGACTAGCGGACTACAATGAGCAGTTCTTC.

The chain employs TRBV2 and TRBJ2-6, with D possibly TRBD2 on 5 matching bases. The CDR3 covers 16 residues. The germline CDR1 and CDR2 sequences are SNHLY and FYNNEI. Trimming took off 4 bases at V and 1 base at J, with 11 bases between the two ends. CDR3: CASSAERVSGANVLTF. Written as DNA, the CDR3 is TGTGCCAGCAGTGCCGAGAGGGTGTCTGGGGCCAACGTCCTGACTTTC.

The rearrangement uses TRBV2 and TRBJ1-4, with D possibly being TRBD1 (5 bases). The V end lost 8 bases, the J end lost 8 bases, and 15 bases lay between the germline ends. The CDR3 length is 13 residues. CDR1 is SNHLY, CDR2 FYNNEI, per germline. DNA of the CDR3: TGTGCCAGCGGGGGGGGGACGGGGGAAAAACTGTTTTTT. Translated, it gives CASGGGTGEKLFF.

This clonotype occurred a few times. The V gene is TRBV13, the J gene TRBJ2-1; no clear D. The CDR3 has 13 amino acids. V was pared by 5 bases and J by 10 bases, with 15 bases between. Germline V CDR1 and CDR2: PRHDT, FYEKMQ (reference sequence). CDR3 in amino acids: CASSRYRTEEQFF. CDR3 bases: TGTGCCAGCAGCCGTTATAGAACGGAGGAGCAGTTCTTC.

This clonotype was seen a few times. The V call is TRBV20-1, the J call TRBJ2-4; weak D call: TRBD1 (6 bases). CDR1 and CDR2 from the germline V gene are DFQATT and SNEGSKA (reference sequence). Trimming took 0 bases from V and 0 from J, leaving 12 bases between them. The CDR3 covers 16 residues. The CDR3 region has the DNA TGCAGTGCTAGAGATCGGACAGTTCTAGCCAAAAACATTCAGTACTTC. It encodes CSARDRTVLAKNIQYF.